The rows below give T cell receptor beta chains drawn from one sample of a study of blood T cell repertoires in COVID-19. Some clones are missing from TCRdb's copy, which holds only in-frame ones; the method was immunoSEQ multiplex PCR. The profile shows over 200,000 clones, roughly 90% of them singletons. Sequenced input: peripheral blood. These receptors were collected from a man aged 40-55 years with active or convalescent COVID-19. CDR3s include the opening cysteine and the closing phenylalanine or tryptophan. A D gene is named only where the DNA matches it firmly. The listing skips clone size in some rows; elsewhere it reads once, few, many or a size class.

CDR3 protein: CASKKLVNTGELFF
CDR3 DNA: TGTGCCAGCAAGAAGCTTGTGAACACCGGGGAGCTGTTTTTT
D gene: NA
J gene: TRBJ2-2
V gene: TRBV5-4
clone size: NA

CDR3 protein: CASSIDREETQYF
CDR3 DNA: TGTGCCAGCAGTATCGACAGGGAAGAGACCCAGTACTTC
D gene: TRBD1
J gene: TRBJ2-5
V gene: TRBV2
clone size: NA

CDR3 protein: CASSLGQVFYGYTF
CDR3 DNA: TGTGCCAGTAGTCTGGGACAAGTCTTTTATGGCTACACCTTC
D gene: NA
J gene: TRBJ1-2
V gene: TRBV19
clone size: NA

CDR3 protein: CASSAFSGVVGGYTF
CDR3 DNA: TGTGCCAGCAGTGCCTTCTCAGGGGTGGTTGGCGGCTACACCTTC
D gene: NA
J gene: TRBJ1-2
V gene: TRBV28
clone size: NA

CDR3 protein: CASSPRQLYGYTF
CDR3 DNA: TGTGCCAGCAGTCCCCGACAACTCTATGGCTACACCTTC
D gene: NA
J gene: TRBJ1-2
V gene: TRBV12-3/TRBV12-4
clone size: NA

CDR3 protein: CASSEGQILEGNQPQHF
CDR3 DNA: TGTGCCAGCAGTGAAGGGCAGATACTTGAGGGCAATCAGCCCCAGCATTTT
D gene: NA
J gene: TRBJ1-5
V gene: TRBV6-1
clone size: once

CDR3 protein: CASALGEESHTGELFF
CDR3 DNA: TGTGCCAGCGCCTTAGGGGAGGAATCCCACACCGGGGAGCTGTTTTTT
D gene: NA
J gene: TRBJ2-2
V gene: TRBV7-3
clone size: few

CDR3 protein: CASRNRDRGEETQYF
CDR3 DNA: TGTGCCAGCCGTAATAGGGACAGGGGCGAAGAGACCCAGTACTTC
D gene: TRBD1
J gene: TRBJ2-5
V gene: TRBV5-4
clone size: NA

CDR3 protein: CAWSAIGTVTYEQYF
CDR3 DNA: TGTGCCTGGAGCGCCATTGGGACAGTTACCTACGAGCAGTACTTC
D gene: TRBD1
J gene: TRBJ2-7
V gene: TRBV30
clone size: NA

CDR3 protein: CASSLQAGARGYTF
CDR3 DNA: TGTGCCAGTAGTCTCCAGGCAGGGGCGCGAGGCTACACCTTC
D gene: NA
J gene: TRBJ1-2
V gene: TRBV19
clone size: few

CDR3 protein: CAIGGREGSGTDTQYF
CDR3 DNA: TGTGCCATCGGGGGGAGGGAAGGCTCCGGCACAGATACGCAGTATTTT
D gene: TRBD2
J gene: TRBJ2-3
V gene: TRBV10-3
clone size: once

CDR3 protein: CASSSIQTGGTTEAFF
CDR3 DNA: TGTGCCAGCAGTTCCATACAGACAGGGGGGACCACTGAAGCTTTCTTT
D gene: TRBD1
J gene: TRBJ1-1
V gene: TRBV6-5
clone size: NA

CDR3 protein: CASSGQGRTEAFF
CDR3 DNA: TGTGCCAGCAGCGGACAGGGGAGGACTGAAGCTTTCTTT
D gene: TRBD1
J gene: TRBJ1-1
V gene: TRBV2
clone size: NA

CDR3 protein: CASSPGSSGQETQYF
CDR3 DNA: TGTGCCAGCAGCCCAGGGAGTAGCGGCCAGGAGACCCAGTACTTC
D gene: NA
J gene: TRBJ2-5
V gene: TRBV3-1/TRBV3-2
clone size: NA

CDR3 protein: CASSSSRTSGSYNEQFF
CDR3 DNA: TGTGCCAGCAGCTCAAGCCGGACTAGCGGATCCTACAATGAGCAGTTCTTC
D gene: TRBD2
J gene: TRBJ2-1
V gene: TRBV5-8
clone size: few

CDR3 protein: CASSHTTGGANYGYTF
CDR3 DNA: TGTGCCAGCAGCCATACGACAGGGGGGGCTAACTATGGCTACACCTTC
D gene: TRBD1
J gene: TRBJ1-2
V gene: TRBV14
clone size: NA

CDR3 protein: CASSLRGTGGGYTF
CDR3 DNA: TGTGCCAGCAGCCTTAGGGGGACAGGGGGTGGCTACACCTTC
D gene: TRBD1
J gene: TRBJ1-2
V gene: TRBV7-2
clone size: NA

CDR3 protein: CASSNLGTGEETQYF
CDR3 DNA: TGTGCCAGCAGCAACCTCGGGACAGGTGAAGAGACCCAGTACTTC
D gene: TRBD1
J gene: TRBJ2-5
V gene: TRBV7-9
clone size: NA

CDR3 protein: CASSPTGQGNEKLFF
CDR3 DNA: TGTGCCAGCAGCCCGACGGGACAGGGGAACGAAAAACTGTTTTTT
D gene: TRBD1
J gene: TRBJ1-4
V gene: TRBV7-8
clone size: NA

CDR3 protein: CASTSGLAYEQYF
CDR3 DNA: TGTGCCAGCACCTCGGGACTAGCCTACGAGCAGTACTTC
D gene: TRBD2
J gene: TRBJ2-7
V gene: TRBV3-1/TRBV3-2
clone size: NA

CDR3 protein: CASSPTRHMNTGELFF
CDR3 DNA: TGTGCCAGCAGCCCAACCCGACACATGAACACCGGGGAGCTGTTTTTT
D gene: NA
J gene: TRBJ2-2
V gene: TRBV2
clone size: few

CDR3 protein: CASSIPTGFPAKNIQYF
CDR3 DNA: TGTGCCAGTAGTATCCCTACAGGGTTCCCAGCCAAAAACATTCAGTACTTC
D gene: NA
J gene: TRBJ2-4
V gene: TRBV19
clone size: NA

CDR3 protein: CASTGQGYTEAFF
CDR3 DNA: TGTGCCAGCACCGGACAGGGGTACACTGAAGCTTTCTTT
D gene: TRBD1
J gene: TRBJ1-1
V gene: TRBV2
clone size: NA

CDR3 protein: CASSFRTSTDTQYF
CDR3 DNA: TGTGCCAGCAGCTTTAGGACTAGCACAGATACGCAGTATTTT
D gene: NA
J gene: TRBJ2-3
V gene: TRBV11-1
clone size: NA

CDR3 protein: CASSLTLAYSSYEQYF
CDR3 DNA: TGTGCCAGCAGTCTAACCCTAGCGTATAGCTCCTACGAGCAGTACTTC
D gene: NA
J gene: TRBJ2-7
V gene: TRBV27
clone size: NA

CDR3 protein: CASSGRGGAADTQYF
CDR3 DNA: TGTGCCAGCAGTGGGCGAGGAGGGGCGGCAGATACGCAGTATTTT
D gene: NA
J gene: TRBJ2-3
V gene: TRBV28
clone size: NA

CDR3 protein: CASSLVVTGVDTEAFF
CDR3 DNA: TGTGCCAGCAGCTTAGTGGTGACAGGGGTTGACACTGAAGCTTTCTTT
D gene: TRBD1
J gene: TRBJ1-1
V gene: TRBV7-9
clone size: NA

CDR3 protein: CASSSTGAEQYF
CDR3 DNA: TGTGCCAGCAGTTCTACAGGGGCCGAGCAGTACTTC
D gene: TRBD1
J gene: TRBJ2-7
V gene: TRBV6-5
clone size: NA

CDR3 protein: CASSLISPGQGNQPQHF
CDR3 DNA: TGCGCCAGCAGCTTGATCTCGCCCGGACAGGGAAATCAGCCCCAGCATTTT
D gene: TRBD1
J gene: TRBJ1-5
V gene: TRBV5-1
clone size: NA

CDR3 protein: CASSPFRGGREVTEAFF
CDR3 DNA: TGTGCCAGCTCACCTTTCCGGGGAGGACGCGAGGTCACTGAAGCTTTCTTT
D gene: NA
J gene: TRBJ1-1
V gene: TRBV18
clone size: NA

CDR3 protein: CASSSRQGSLYGYTF
CDR3 DNA: TGTGCCAGCAGCTCCCGACAGGGTTCGCTCTATGGCTACACCTTC
D gene: TRBD1
J gene: TRBJ1-2
V gene: TRBV14
clone size: few

CDR3 protein: CASTQTGTEAFF
CDR3 DNA: TGTGCCAGCACCCAGACAGGAACTGAAGCTTTCTTT
D gene: NA
J gene: TRBJ1-1
V gene: TRBV12-3/TRBV12-4
clone size: NA

CDR3 protein: CASSREYTTEAFF
CDR3 DNA: TGCGCCAGCAGCCGGGAGTATACGACTGAAGCTTTCTTT
D gene: NA
J gene: TRBJ1-1
V gene: TRBV5-1
clone size: NA

CDR3 protein: CASSSFLASGGVDTDTQYF
CDR3 DNA: TGCGCCAGCAGCTCTTTTCTCGCTAGCGGGGGGGTAGACACAGATACGCAGTATTTT
D gene: TRBD2
J gene: TRBJ2-3
V gene: TRBV5-1
clone size: NA

CDR3 protein: CASSLYSGVYEQYF
CDR3 DNA: TGTGCCAGCAGCCTCTACTCAGGGGTTTACGAGCAGTACTTC
D gene: NA
J gene: TRBJ2-7
V gene: TRBV3-1/TRBV3-2
clone size: NA

CDR3 protein: CASSAGTPHASGNTIYF
CDR3 DNA: TGTGCCAGCAGTGCAGGGACACCTCATGCCTCTGGAAACACCATATATTTT
D gene: NA
J gene: TRBJ1-3
V gene: TRBV2
clone size: NA

CDR3 protein: CASSPGLAGGPNTGELFF
CDR3 DNA: TGCGCCAGCAGCCCGGGACTAGCGGGGGGCCCGAACACCGGGGAGCTGTTTTTT
D gene: TRBD2
J gene: TRBJ2-2
V gene: TRBV5-1
clone size: NA

CDR3 protein: CASSFGGSSYNSPLHF
CDR3 DNA: TGTGCCAGCAGCTTCGGAGGGAGCTCCTATAATTCACCCCTCCACTTT
D gene: NA
J gene: TRBJ1-6
V gene: TRBV11-2
clone size: NA

CDR3 protein: CASSLKGLARETQYF
CDR3 DNA: TGTGCCAGCAGCTTAAAGGGACTAGCCAGAGAGACCCAGTACTTC
D gene: TRBD2
J gene: TRBJ2-5
V gene: TRBV5-6
clone size: NA

CDR3 protein: CASSLRDTNPYEQYF
CDR3 DNA: TGTGCCAGCAGCTTACGGGACACAAACCCCTACGAGCAGTACTTC
D gene: NA
J gene: TRBJ2-7
V gene: TRBV5-8
clone size: NA

CDR3 protein: CASSLLQTDRWSYEQYF
CDR3 DNA: TGTGCCAGCAGTTTACTCCAGACAGACCGTTGGTCCTACGAGCAGTACTTC
D gene: NA
J gene: TRBJ2-7
V gene: TRBV28
clone size: NA

CDR3 protein: CASSFSGGLAIDTQYF
CDR3 DNA: TGTGCCAGCAGTTTCTCTGGGGGACTAGCGATAGATACGCAGTATTTT
D gene: TRBD2
J gene: TRBJ2-3
V gene: TRBV27
clone size: NA

CDR3 protein: CASSRGTSGYEQYF
CDR3 DNA: TGTGCCAGCAGTCGCGGGACTAGCGGATACGAGCAGTACTTC
D gene: TRBD2
J gene: TRBJ2-7
V gene: TRBV5-6
clone size: NA

CDR3 protein: CASSPKVTGDGELFF
CDR3 DNA: TGTGCCAGCTCACCAAAAGTTACAGGGGACGGGGAGCTGTTTTTT
D gene: TRBD1
J gene: TRBJ2-2
V gene: TRBV18
clone size: NA

CDR3 protein: CAWSVRQRDTQYF
CDR3 DNA: TGTGCCTGGAGTGTACGGCAGCGTGATACGCAGTATTTT
D gene: NA
J gene: TRBJ2-3
V gene: TRBV30
clone size: NA

CDR3 protein: CASSSPDIGNEAFF
CDR3 DNA: TGCGCCAGCAGCTCCCCGGACATTGGTAATGAAGCTTTCTTT
D gene: NA
J gene: TRBJ1-1
V gene: TRBV5-1
clone size: NA

CDR3 protein: CATSDFQDGRNTEAFF
CDR3 DNA: TGTGCCACCAGTGATTTCCAGGACGGGAGGAACACTGAAGCTTTCTTT
D gene: NA
J gene: TRBJ1-1
V gene: TRBV24-1
clone size: NA

CDR3 protein: CSARYGTEAFF
CDR3 DNA: TGCAGTGCTAGGTACGGGACTGAAGCTTTCTTT
D gene: NA
J gene: TRBJ1-1
V gene: TRBV20-1
clone size: NA

CDR3 protein: CASSVGIPSGGGTDTQYF
CDR3 DNA: TGTGCCAGCAGCGTAGGTATTCCTAGCGGGGGGGGCACAGATACGCAGTATTTT
D gene: TRBD2
J gene: TRBJ2-3
V gene: TRBV9
clone size: NA

CDR3 protein: CASSYLGGTYEQYF
CDR3 DNA: TGTGCCAGCAGTTACCTGGGCGGGACCTACGAGCAGTACTTC
D gene: NA
J gene: TRBJ2-7
V gene: TRBV6-5
clone size: once

CDR3 protein: CASSLGGSGYGYTF
CDR3 DNA: TGTGCCAGCAGCTTAGGGGGCAGTGGCTATGGCTACACCTTC
D gene: NA
J gene: TRBJ1-2
V gene: TRBV7-9
clone size: NA

CDR3 protein: CASSPQGETEAFF
CDR3 DNA: TGTGCCAGCAGCCCGCAGGGGGAGACTGAAGCTTTCTTT
D gene: TRBD1
J gene: TRBJ1-1
V gene: TRBV28
clone size: NA

CDR3 protein: CATSPAGGQDTQYF
CDR3 DNA: TGTGCCACCAGTCCAGCGGGAGGCCAGGATACGCAGTATTTT
D gene: TRBD2
J gene: TRBJ2-3
V gene: TRBV24-1
clone size: NA